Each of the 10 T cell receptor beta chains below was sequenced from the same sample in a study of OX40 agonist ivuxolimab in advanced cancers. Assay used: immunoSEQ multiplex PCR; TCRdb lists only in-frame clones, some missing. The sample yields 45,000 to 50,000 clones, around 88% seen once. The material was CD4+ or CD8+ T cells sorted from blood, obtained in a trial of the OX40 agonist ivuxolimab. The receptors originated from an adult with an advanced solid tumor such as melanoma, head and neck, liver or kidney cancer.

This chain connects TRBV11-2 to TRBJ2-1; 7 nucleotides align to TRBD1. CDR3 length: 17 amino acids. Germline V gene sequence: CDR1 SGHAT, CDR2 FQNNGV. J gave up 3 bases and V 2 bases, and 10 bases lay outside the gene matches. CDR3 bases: TGTGCCAGCAGCTTATGGAGTACAGGGGTGGGCTACAATGAGCAGTTCTTC. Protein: CASSLWSTGVGYNEQFF.

The CDR3 is CAWSAGLAAPYEQYF. The CDR3 bases are TGTGCCTGGAGTGCGGGACTAGCGGCCCCCTACGAGCAGTACTTC. V gene TRBV30 combines with J gene TRBJ2-7, with 11 nucleotides matching TRBD2. Germline CDR1 and CDR2: GTSNPN and SVGIG (reference sequence). There are 15 residues in the CDR3. V lost 1 base, J lost 2 bases, and 4 bases stayed unmatched.

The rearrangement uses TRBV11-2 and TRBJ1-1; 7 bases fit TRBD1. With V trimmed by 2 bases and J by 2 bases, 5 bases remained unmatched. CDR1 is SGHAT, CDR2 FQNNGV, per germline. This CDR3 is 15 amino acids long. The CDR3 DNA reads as TGTGCCAGCAGCTTATGGTCAGGGGGTAACACTGAAGCTTTCTTT. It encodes CASSLWSGGNTEAFF.

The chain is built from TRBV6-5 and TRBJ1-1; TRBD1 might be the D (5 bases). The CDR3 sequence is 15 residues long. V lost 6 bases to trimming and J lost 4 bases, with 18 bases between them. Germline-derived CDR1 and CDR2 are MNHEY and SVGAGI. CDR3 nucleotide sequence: TGTGCCAGCAGATCTACCGGGACCGCCACCACTGAAGCTTTCTTT. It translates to CASRSTGTATTEAFF.

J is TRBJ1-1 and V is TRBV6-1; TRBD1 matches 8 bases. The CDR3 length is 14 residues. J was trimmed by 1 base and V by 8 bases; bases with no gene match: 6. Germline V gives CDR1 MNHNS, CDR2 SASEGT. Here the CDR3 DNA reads TGTGCCAGCTTGGCGGGACAGGCGAACACTGAAGCTTTCTTT. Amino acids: CASLAGQANTEAFF.

The CDR3 nucleotides read TGTGCCAGCAGGGAGGGAGTGGCCAGAGTAGATACGCAGTATTTT. It specifies CASREGVARVDTQYF. The chain joins TRBV11-2 to TRBJ2-3; a possible D gene is TRBD2 (6 bases). Between the trimmed V and J ends, which lost 6 bases and 5 bases, there was a span of 18 bases. The CDR3 sequence is 15 residues long. From germline, CDR1 is SGHAT and CDR2 FQNNGV.

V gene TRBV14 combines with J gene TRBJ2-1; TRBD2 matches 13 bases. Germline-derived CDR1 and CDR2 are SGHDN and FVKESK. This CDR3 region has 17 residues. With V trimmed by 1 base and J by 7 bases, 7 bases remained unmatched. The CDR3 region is CASSQGLGTSGTNEQFF. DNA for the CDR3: TGTGCCAGCAGCCAAGGTCTGGGGACTAGCGGGACGAATGAGCAGTTCTTC.

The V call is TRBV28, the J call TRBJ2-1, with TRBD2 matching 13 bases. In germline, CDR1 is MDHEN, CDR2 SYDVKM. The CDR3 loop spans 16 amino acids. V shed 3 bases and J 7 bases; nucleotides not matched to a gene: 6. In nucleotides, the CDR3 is TGTGCCAGCAGTTTCCGGACTAGCGGGAGCCCTAATGAGCAGTTCTTC. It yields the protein CASSFRTSGSPNEQFF.

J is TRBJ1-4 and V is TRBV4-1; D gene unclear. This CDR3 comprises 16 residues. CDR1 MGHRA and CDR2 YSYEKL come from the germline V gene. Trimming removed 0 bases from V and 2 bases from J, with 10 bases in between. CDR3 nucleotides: TGCGCCAGCAGCCAAGAGGCGAGGGCTACTAATGAAAAACTGTTTTTT. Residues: CASSQEARATNEKLFF.

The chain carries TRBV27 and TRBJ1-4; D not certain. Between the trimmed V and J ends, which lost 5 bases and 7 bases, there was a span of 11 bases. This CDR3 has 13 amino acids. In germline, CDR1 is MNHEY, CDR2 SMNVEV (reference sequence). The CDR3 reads CASSIREGEKLFF. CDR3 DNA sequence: TGTGCCAGCAGTATCCGGGAGGGTGAAAAACTGTTTTTT. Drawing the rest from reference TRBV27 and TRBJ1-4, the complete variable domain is EAQVTQNPRYLITVTGKKLTVTCSQNMNHEYMSWYRQDPGLGLRQIYYSMNVEVTDKGDVPEGYKVSRKEKRNFPLILESPSPNQTSLYFCASSIREGEKLFFGSGTQLSVL.